The 8 T cell receptor beta chains below were found in one sample sequenced in a study of T cells in Graves' hyperthyroidism and ophthalmopathy. Authors of the study amplified TCR beta CDR3 regions from RNA transcripts. First-round RT-PCR targeting the TCR CDR3 was performed with the HTBI primer set. TCRdb independently ran MiXCR on the multiplex PCR reads; one entry per CDR3 protein. The sample yields fewer than 900,000 distinct CDR3 sequences, approximately 18% seen once. The sequencing sample was made of blood. These receptors were collected from a woman aged 45-60 years with Graves' hyperthyroidism that later progressed to Graves' ophthalmopathy.

This rearrangement joins TRBV10-1 to TRBJ2-4; possibly TRBD1 for D (6 bases). Germline-derived CDR1 and CDR2 are WNHNN and SYGVQD (reference sequence). This CDR3 has 14 residues. V lost 1 base, J lost 9 bases, and 13 bases lay in between. CDR3: CASSEFQGSTIQYF. Written as DNA, the CDR3 is TGCGCCAGCAGTGAGTTTCAGGGGAGTACCATTCAGTACTTC.

There are many counts of this clonotype. V and J are TRBV7-2 and TRBJ2-1; 11 nucleotides match TRBD2. The CDR3 totals 16 residues. Germline V gives CDR1 SGHTA, CDR2 FQGNSA. The J segment lost 5 bases and the V segment lost 1 base, leaving 4 bases of the junction unmatched. For the CDR3, the DNA is TGTGCCAGCAGCTTAGGGATAGCGGGGGGGCACAATGAGCAGTTCTTC. The encoded protein is CASSLGIAGGHNEQFF.

A few counts support this clonotype. The rearrangement links TRBV12-3 or TRBV12-4 to TRBJ1-4, with D uncertain. The V end was cut by 7 bases, the J end by 8 bases, with 11 bases between. The CDR3 contains 12 residues. DNA for the CDR3: TGTGCCAGCACACACGCGGGGGAAAAACTGTTTTTT. Translation gives CASTHAGEKLFF.

A few counts support this clonotype. The J gene is TRBJ2-1, the V gene TRBV13; 7 bases fit TRBD2. V lost 7 bases to trimming and J lost 0 bases; unmatched junction nucleotides: 12. This CDR3 spans 17 amino acids. Germline CDR1 and CDR2: PRHDT and FYEKMQ (reference sequence). The CDR3 sequence is CASNFRRGRVSYNEQFF. The DNA for the CDR3 is TGTGCCAGCAACTTCCGGCGGGGGAGAGTCTCCTACAATGAGCAGTTCTTC.

This clonotype was counted at least ten times. V is TRBV3-1 and J is TRBJ1-2; 11 bases map to TRBD1. This CDR3 comprises 15 residues. The ends lost 4 bases at V and 4 bases at J; junction bases unmatched: 5. In germline, CDR1 is LGHDT, CDR2 YNNKEL (reference sequence). The CDR3 protein is CASSPSGTGGYGYTF. The DNA for the CDR3 is TGTGCCAGCAGCCCTTCCGGGACAGGGGGCTATGGCTACACCTTC.

This clonotype appeared once. The rearrangement joins TRBV11-2 to TRBJ1-1; 7 nucleotides line up with TRBD1. The CDR3 consists of 16 residues. The germline V gene encodes CDR1 SGHAT and CDR2 FQNNGV. J gave up 4 bases and V 1 base, and 9 bases lay outside the gene matches. CDR3 protein: CASSLGHTGVGTEAFF. CDR3 in DNA: TGTGCCAGCAGCTTAGGCCATACAGGGGTAGGCACTGAAGCTTTCTTT.

The sample holds a few counts of this clonotype. V usage is TRBV14 and J usage is TRBJ1-1; weak D call: TRBD1 (5 bases). Germline V CDR1 and CDR2: SGHDN, FVKESK. This CDR3 region has 19 residues. The V gene lost 0 bases and the J gene lost 1 base, with 21 bases spanning the gap. The CDR3 region is CASSQDRGGALRSNTEAFF. The CDR3 nucleotides are TGTGCCAGCAGCCAAGATCGGGGAGGGGCTCTGAGATCGAACACTGAAGCTTTCTTT.

The rearrangement joins TRBV15 to TRBJ1-6, with 8 bases that match TRBD1. Looked up from germline, CDR1 is LNHNV and CDR2 is YYDKDF (reference sequence). The CDR3 extends over 16 amino acids. Trimming at V came to 4 bases and at J to 10 bases, leaving 12 bases not matched to a gene. CDR3 DNA sequence: TGTGCCACCAGCACCATTCTGGGACAGGAGGGCTCACCCCTCCACTTT. This translates into CATSTILGQEGSPLHF.